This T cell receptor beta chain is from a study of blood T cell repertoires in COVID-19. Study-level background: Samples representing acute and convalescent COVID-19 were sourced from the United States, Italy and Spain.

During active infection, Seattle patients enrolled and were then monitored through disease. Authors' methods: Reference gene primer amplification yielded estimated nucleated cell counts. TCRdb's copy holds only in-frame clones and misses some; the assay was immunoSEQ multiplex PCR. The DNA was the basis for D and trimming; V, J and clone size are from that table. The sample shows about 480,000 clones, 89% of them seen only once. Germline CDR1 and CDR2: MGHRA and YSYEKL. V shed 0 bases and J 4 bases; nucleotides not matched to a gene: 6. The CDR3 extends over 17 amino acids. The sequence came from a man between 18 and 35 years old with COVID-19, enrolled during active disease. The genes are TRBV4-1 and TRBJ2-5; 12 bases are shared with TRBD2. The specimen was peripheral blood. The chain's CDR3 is CASSQDPSGGAVETQYF. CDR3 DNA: TGCGCCAGCAGCCAAGATCCTAGCGGGGGGGCCGTAGAGACCCAGTACTTC.